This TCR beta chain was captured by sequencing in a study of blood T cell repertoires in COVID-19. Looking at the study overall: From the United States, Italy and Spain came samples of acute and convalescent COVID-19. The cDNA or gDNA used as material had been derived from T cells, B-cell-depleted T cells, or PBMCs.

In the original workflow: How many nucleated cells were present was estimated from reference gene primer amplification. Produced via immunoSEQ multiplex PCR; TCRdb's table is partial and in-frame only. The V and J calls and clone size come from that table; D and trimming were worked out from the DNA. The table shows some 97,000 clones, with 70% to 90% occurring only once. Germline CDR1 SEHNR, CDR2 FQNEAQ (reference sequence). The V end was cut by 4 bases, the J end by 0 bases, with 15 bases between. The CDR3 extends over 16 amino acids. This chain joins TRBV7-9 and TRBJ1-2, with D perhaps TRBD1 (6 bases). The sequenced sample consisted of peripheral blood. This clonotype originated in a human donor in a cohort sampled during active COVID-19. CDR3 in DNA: TGTGCCAGCAGCTACCTCCAGGGGACATCTAACTATGGCTACACCTTC. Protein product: CASSYLQGTSNYGYTF.